The T cell receptor (beta chain) under discussion was sequenced for a study of blood T cell repertoires in COVID-19 (dated by TCRdb to about 2020). For the wider study: Samples covering the acute and convalescent phases of COVID-19 were provided by collaborators in the United States, Italy and Spain. The samples were drawn from two sources: the first 160 participants of the ongoing ImmuneRACE study, and 950 to 1,500 subjects contributed by 6 global collaborators. A freely available public database, intended as a resource for researchers studying the immune response to SARS-CoV-2, is where the repertoires were released. A de-identified subject ID, COVID-19 status, age in years and sex were almost always included in the sample metadata. HLA class I and class II types, where available, came from metadata supplied by the sample provider rather than from assay-based typing. The prospective study material was composed of cDNA or gDNA derived from T cells, B-cell-depleted T cells, or PBMCs. Subjects who had been exposed to COVID-19, were actively infected with it, or had recovered from it provided the deeply sampled blood TCRbeta repertoires that made up the dataset. Findings and caveats that apply to the study as a whole: Clinical and demographic metadata were provided uncurated, with the amount varying by source and participant.

Including the terminal cysteine and phenylalanine, the CDR3 comprises 14 residues. The DNA shown is the 42-base CDR3, in frame from base 1. A distance of 12 bases separates the germline ends of V and J, which lose 5 bases and 1 base respectively. The CDR1 and CDR2 encoded by the germline V gene are SGHRS and YFSETQ. Concerning this clone: The antigen it binds to is not known. Per-base qualities were not stored, and no clone one base away is much larger.

TCRbeta CDR3 regions were amplified from genomic DNA by means of the immunoSEQ Assay, a bias-controlled multiplex PCR. As for the original processing: The number of nucleated cells in each sample was estimated from the amplification of reference gene primers within the assay. To quantify the absolute abundance of each unique TCRbeta CDR3 rearrangement, sequence reads were collapsed and filtered. For each sample, productive Simpson clonality was calculated by taking the square root of Simpson's diversity index across productive rearrangements. Imported from immuneACCESS, the table was reduced by TCRdb to in-frame sequences with V and J called. These copies leave out some clones; in studies compared against another copy, an unresolved V gene accounts for under half, and the cause of the remainder is not known. The DNA gave D and trimming, while V, J and clone size come from that table. This sample gives 120,000 to 150,000 clones in total; 85% to 90% of them show up just once. The top ten hold approximately 8% of the sample.

The collaborating institutions used their own protocols to collect whole blood in K2EDTA tubes. Collaborator samples were shipped for TCRbeta analysis as frozen whole blood, isolated PBMCs, or DNA extracted from either sample type. Sequencing was performed on peripheral blood. This chain is built from TRBV5-1 and TRBJ1-1; 6 matching bases give a weak D call of TRBD1. The clonotype comes from a woman aged 55-69 years with acute or convalescent COVID-19. The sequenced DNA: TGCGCCAGCAGATTACAGGGCCGGAACACTGAAGCTTTCTTT. Its product reads: CASRLQGRNTEAFF.